The clone carrying this TCR beta chain occurred a few times. The entry originates in a study of PD-L1 blockade in urothelial cancer. As for the study in general: Dosed intravenously at 1,200 mg every 3 weeks, atezolizumab was initiated by patients around 2014. The analyses of blood took place 3 weeks (second dose) and 6 weeks after treatment start. A median of roughly 140,000 T cells was found in the blood samples.

Time point reported: pretreatment peripheral blood. The patients had locally advanced or metastatic urothelial carcinoma. The repertoire was sequenced with immunoSEQ multiplex PCR; TCRdb's copy has only in-frame clones and lacks some. Of about 50,000 clones listed, about 88% are singletons. The CDR3 is 15 amino acids. V lost 2 bases, J lost 3 bases, and 14 bases lay in between. CDR1 and CDR2 from the germline V gene are KGHSH and LQKENI. The chain links TRBV18 to TRBJ2-7; D may be TRBD1 (5 bases). This receptor was obtained from a man between 65 and 79 years old with urothelial cancer. The source material was PBMCs, sampled around atezolizumab (anti-PD-L1) treatment. For the CDR3, the DNA is TGTGCCAGCTCACCATCCCAGGGTTCGAACTACGAGCAGTACTTC. It translates to CASSPSQGSNYEQYF.